Below are 29 T cell receptor beta chains sequenced from a single sample in a study of OX40 agonist ivuxolimab in advanced cancers. Produced via immunoSEQ multiplex PCR; TCRdb's table is partial and in-frame only. The table shows about 94,000 clones, with approximately 93% occurring only once. The sample consisted of CD4+ or CD8+ T cells sorted from blood, taken in a trial of the OX40 agonist ivuxolimab. These receptors were taken from an adult with an advanced solid tumor such as melanoma, head and neck, liver or kidney cancer.

The chain has TRBV7-2 and TRBJ2-7; 7 nucleotides align to TRBD1. V trimming: 4 bases; J trimming: 3 bases; junction bases outside the gene matches: 9. CDR3 length: 15 amino acids. Germline CDR1 and CDR2: SGHTA and FQGNSA. In DNA, the CDR3 is TGTGCCAGCAGCTCCCAGACAGGGATGGGCTACGAGCAGTACTTC. Protein sequence: CASSSQTGMGYEQYF.

The CDR3: CASSLAMGNEQFF. The CDR3 DNA follows: TGTGCCAGCAGCTTAGCAATGGGCAATGAGCAGTTCTTC. The V and J genes are TRBV7-2 and TRBJ2-1; D gene unclear. Trimming removed 0 bases at V and 6 bases at J, with 6 bases between. This CDR3 has 13 residues. Germline CDR1 and CDR2: SGHTA and FQGNSA.

The rearrangement links TRBV27 to TRBJ2-7, with 9 bases lining up with TRBD1. The CDR3 extends over 14 amino acids. Trimming removed 5 bases from V and 3 bases from J; junction bases left unmatched: 5. Looked up from germline, CDR1 is MNHEY and CDR2 is SMNVEV (reference sequence). For the CDR3, the DNA is TGTGCCAGCAGTCCGCGGACAGGGGACTACGAGCAGTACTTC. It codes for CASSPRTGDYEQYF.

This clone is a singleton in its sample. The chain joins TRBV5-4 to TRBJ2-5, with TRBD1 matching over 8 bases. The CDR3 consists of 16 residues. After removal of 4 bases from V and 1 base from J, the junction contained 9 bases not matched to a gene. The germline V gene has CDR1 SGHNT and CDR2 YYREEE (reference sequence). CDR3 protein: CASSPNQGAFQETQYF. The CDR3 DNA follows: TGTGCCAGCAGCCCAAATCAGGGGGCCTTCCAAGAGACCCAGTACTTC. Complete variable domain (other parts from reference TRBV5-4 and TRBJ2-5): ETGVTQSPTHLIKTRGQQVTLRCSSQSGHNTVSWYQQALGQGPQFIFQYYREEENGRGNFPPRFSGLQFPNYSSELNVNALELDDSALYLCASSPNQGAFQETQYFGPGTRLLVL.

The chain combines TRBV6-5 with TRBJ1-2; tentative D call: TRBD1 (5 bases). Germline CDR1 is MNHEY and CDR2 is SVGAGI. This CDR3 has 15 residues. With 5 bases removed from V and 5 bases from J, the gap between germline ends came to 18 bases. The CDR3 sequence: CASSPLGGAGYGYTF. CDR3 coding DNA: TGTGCCAGCAGTCCCCTTGGAGGGGCGGGGTATGGCTACACCTTC.

CDR3: CASIRKSGGGEQFF. As DNA, the CDR3 is TGTGCCAGCATTAGAAAATCGGGCGGGGGAGAGCAGTTCTTC. V is TRBV5-8 and J is TRBJ2-1, with 7 bases aligning to TRBD2. Germline loops: CDR1 SGHTS, CDR2 YDEGEE. The CDR3 runs to 14 residues. V shed 6 bases and J 10 bases; nucleotides not matched to a gene: 13.

The sample holds one count of this clone. The rearrangement joins TRBV2 to TRBJ2-7, with TRBD1 identical over 12 bases. V was pared by 1 base and J by 9 bases, with 4 bases of the junction left unmatched. Germline loops: CDR1 SNHLY, CDR2 FYNNEI. The CDR3 extends over 14 amino acids. CDR3 DNA: TGTGCCAGCAGTGAAGAGGGGACAGGGGGCGGGCAGTACTTC. Translated: CASSEEGTGGGQYF.

V gene TRBV27 combines with J gene TRBJ1-2; a possible D gene is TRBD1 (5 bases). Trimming shortened V by 6 bases and J by 5 bases, and 13 bases separated the two germline ends. The CDR3 spans 13 residues. Germline V CDR1 and CDR2: MNHEY, SMNVEV (reference sequence). This CDR3 reads CASSWGRAYGYTF. The CDR3 DNA reads TGTGCCAGCAGCTGGGGCAGGGCTTATGGCTACACCTTC.

This clone was seen a single time. The V call is TRBV6-5, the J call TRBJ2-7; D is tentatively TRBD1 or TRBD2 (5 bases each). The V gene lost 0 bases and the J gene lost 6 bases, with 12 bases spanning the gap. The germline V gene encodes CDR1 MNHEY and CDR2 SVGAGI. The CDR3 runs 14 residues. CDR3 residues: CASSYSPEGSEQYF. CDR3 DNA: TGTGCCAGCAGTTACTCGCCAGAGGGGAGCGAGCAGTACTTC.

This clone was seen only once. V usage is TRBV5-1 and J usage is TRBJ2-3, with D perhaps matching TRBD1 (6 bases). The CDR3 has 15 amino acids. CDR1 is SGHRS, CDR2 YFSETQ, per germline. Trimming pared 6 bases from V and 2 bases from J, leaving 16 bases between. The chain's CDR3 is CASMSGTQYTDTQYF. The CDR3 coding sequence is TGCGCCAGCATGTCTGGGACACAATACACAGATACGCAGTATTTT.

This clone was picked up one time. V gene TRBV5-1 combines with J gene TRBJ2-2; 8 nucleotides match TRBD2. This CDR3 is built from 16 residues. J lost 0 bases, V lost 1 base, and 2 bases had no gene match. Germline CDR1 reads SGHRS; CDR2 reads YFSETQ. The CDR3 DNA reads TGCGCCAGCAGCTTGACACTAGCGGCGAACACCGGGGAGCTGTTTTTT. It translates to CASSLTLAANTGELFF.

The V and J genes are TRBV14 and TRBJ1-2; D remains unclear. V lost 1 base, J lost 4 bases, and 13 bases lay in between. Germline V gene sequence: CDR1 SGHDN, CDR2 FVKESK. This CDR3 contains 15 residues. The CDR3 DNA follows: TGTGCCAGCAGCCAAGTAGCGGCAGGCGGCTATGGCTACACCTTC. This sequence encodes CASSQVAAGGYGYTF. Combining the CDR3 with reference TRBV14 and TRBJ1-2 gives the whole variable domain EAGVTQFPSHSVIEKGQTVTLRCDPISGHDNLYWYRRVMGKEIKFLLHFVKESKQDESGMPNNRFLAERTGGTYSTLKVQPAELEDSGVYFCASSQVAAGGYGYTFGSGTRLTVV.

This chain connects TRBV30 to TRBJ2-5; D is unclear. This CDR3 contains 14 residues. The V gene's germline CDR1 is GTSNPN and CDR2 SVGIG (reference sequence). V was pared by 0 bases and J by 2 bases, with 10 bases between. The CDR3 DNA reads TGTGCCTGGAGTGTACCGGGTCTGCAAGAGACCCAGTACTTC. Its translation: CAWSVPGLQETQYF.

The V and J genes are TRBV2 and TRBJ2-7; either TRBD1 or TRBD2 may supply D (5 bases each). Between the trimmed V and J ends, which lost 2 bases and 0 bases, there was a span of 11 bases. From germline, CDR1 is SNHLY and CDR2 FYNNEI. The CDR3 loop spans 15 amino acids. CDR3 residues: CASSESPGSSYEQYF. The CDR3 bases are TGTGCCAGCAGTGAAAGCCCAGGGAGCTCCTACGAGCAGTACTTC.

CDR3 residues: CASSTQGYIQYF. The CDR3 DNA is TGTGCCAGCAGCACCCAGGGTTACATTCAGTACTTC. V and J are TRBV28 and TRBJ2-4, with D perhaps TRBD1 (5 bases). The CDR3 is 12 amino acids. Trimming removed 6 bases at V and 8 bases at J, with 11 bases between. The V gene's germline CDR1 is MDHEN and CDR2 SYDVKM.

The V gene is TRBV10-3, the J gene TRBJ2-7, with D unresolved. The CDR3 loop spans 14 amino acids. V gave up 0 bases and J gave up 5 bases, with 11 bases separating them. In germline, CDR1 is ENHRY, CDR2 SYGVKD. The CDR3 loop reads CAISESVQDHEQYF. The CDR3 DNA follows: TGTGCCATCAGTGAGTCGGTGCAGGACCACGAGCAGTACTTC.

The chain employs TRBV19 and TRBJ2-7; tentatively, D is TRBD2 (5 bases). Germline V gene sequence: CDR1 LNHDA, CDR2 SQIVND (reference sequence). CDR3 size: 15 residues. Trimming removed 3 bases from V and 6 bases from J, with 18 bases in between. CDR3 in amino acids: CASSIRGTPSAEQYF. In DNA, the CDR3 is TGTGCCAGTAGTATTCGGGGAACTCCCTCGGCCGAGCAGTACTTC. Full variable domain (outside the CDR3, taken from reference TRBV19 and TRBJ2-7): DGGITQSPKYLFRKEGQNVTLSCEQNLNHDAMYWYRQDPGQGLRLIYYSQIVNDFQKGDIAEGYSVSREKKESFPLTVTSAQKNPTAFYLCASSIRGTPSAEQYFGPGTRLTVT.

The genes are TRBV5-4 and TRBJ2-1; 9 bases fit TRBD2. V shed 0 bases and J 10 bases; nucleotides not matched to a gene: 8. Germline V gene sequence: CDR1 SGHNT, CDR2 YYREEE (reference sequence). The CDR3 totals 15 residues. In nucleotides, the CDR3 is TGTGCCAGCAGCTTGGCACTAGCGGGCGTGGAAGAGCAGTTCTTC. Translated: CASSLALAGVEEQFF.

The chain joins TRBV28 to TRBJ1-2; D perhaps matches TRBD1 (6 bases). The CDR3 is 14 amino acids. The V gene's germline CDR1 is MDHEN and CDR2 SYDVKM. V dropped 4 bases and J dropped 8 bases, with 17 bases sitting between them. The CDR3 spells CASSSSQGQLGYTF. In DNA form, the CDR3 reads TGTGCCAGCAGTTCATCGCAGGGGCAACTGGGCTACACCTTC.

The chain carries TRBV19 and TRBJ2-5; TRBD2 is a possible D gene (7 bases). Germline assignment: CDR1 LNHDA and CDR2 SQIVND (reference sequence). The germline V and J ends were trimmed by 3 bases and 4 bases, with 15 bases remaining between them. The CDR3 totals 15 residues. The DNA of the CDR3 is TGTGCCAGTAGTATTCTCGGGGGGCCCGTAGAGACCCAGTACTTC. Protein sequence: CASSILGGPVETQYF.

The chain uses TRBV6-1 and TRBJ1-2, with 9 bases aligning to TRBD1. The V gene's germline CDR1 is MNHNS and CDR2 SASEGT. The CDR3 is 17 amino acids. Trimming removed 2 bases from V and 4 bases from J; junction bases left unmatched: 11. The CDR3 bases are TGTGCCAGCAGTGAAAAGGGGTTTGGACAGGGGTCCTATGGCTACACCTTC. Protein: CASSEKGFGQGSYGYTF.

The rearrangement joins TRBV2 to TRBJ2-7; no firm D call. The CDR3 extends over 12 amino acids. CDR1 and CDR2 (germline): SNHLY, FYNNEI. V lost 7 bases and J 3 bases, leaving 10 bases between the germline ends. Written as DNA, the CDR3 is TGTGCCAGCAACCAGGAGCGCTACGAGCAGTACTTC. Translating it yields CASNQERYEQYF.

This clone was picked up a small number of times. V is TRBV13 and J is TRBJ2-7, with D possibly matching TRBD1 (6 bases). This CDR3 spans 14 amino acids. The germline V gene has CDR1 PRHDT and CDR2 FYEKMQ (reference sequence). Trimming took 1 base from V and 6 from J, leaving 13 bases between them. The CDR3 region is CASSLEDSTREQYF. Here the CDR3 DNA reads TGTGCCAGCAGCTTAGAGGACAGCACTCGCGAGCAGTACTTC.

The chain recombines TRBV6-5 with TRBJ1-2, with 7 bases identical to TRBD1. Per the germline V gene, CDR1 is MNHEY and CDR2 is SVGAGI. V lost 0 bases and J lost 4; bases outside the gene matches: 2. The CDR3 loop spans 14 amino acids. The CDR3 protein is CASSYSYRGYGYTF. DNA of the CDR3: TGTGCCAGCAGTTACTCGTACAGGGGCTATGGCTACACCTTC.

The gene calls are TRBV6-6 and TRBJ2-7; TRBD2 aligns across 10 bases. J lost 2 bases, V lost 5 bases, and 6 bases had no gene match. The CDR3 consists of 15 residues. Germline CDR1 and CDR2: MNHNY and SVGAGI (reference sequence). The CDR3 is CASSPTSGDPYEQYF. The CDR3 DNA sequence: TGTGCCAGCAGTCCCACTAGCGGGGACCCCTACGAGCAGTACTTC.

This chain uses TRBV6-5 with TRBJ1-5; D is possibly TRBD1 (6 bases). This CDR3 contains 15 residues. Germline assignment: CDR1 MNHEY and CDR2 SVGAGI. The V gene lost 2 bases and the J gene lost 7 bases, with 15 bases spanning the gap. CDR3 DNA sequence: TGTGCCAGCAGTTACGACGGGGGGCCTGGGCAGCCCCAGCATTTT. It specifies CASSYDGGPGQPQHF.

The chain combines TRBV18 with TRBJ2-2; either TRBD1 or TRBD2 may supply D (5 bases each). Looked up from germline, CDR1 is KGHSH and CDR2 is LQKENI. This CDR3 has 17 amino acids. The V gene lost 3 bases and the J gene lost 6 bases, with 20 bases spanning the gap. CDR3 sequence (DNA): TGTGCCAGCTCACCCGATGGGATTGGGGCAGCGGCCGGGGAGCTGTTTTTT. Protein product: CASSPDGIGAAAGELFF.

The chain employs TRBV7-2 and TRBJ2-7; 8 bases line up with TRBD2. There are 15 residues in the CDR3. Unmatched junction bases numbered 12, after V lost 5 bases and J lost 6 bases. Germline V gives CDR1 SGHTA, CDR2 FQGNSA. The CDR3 loop is CASSPGWTSLLEQYF. CDR3 coding DNA: TGTGCCAGCAGCCCCGGCTGGACTAGCTTACTCGAGCAGTACTTC.

This chain connects TRBV6-5 to TRBJ1-2; D is unresolved. The CDR3 is made up of 14 amino acids. The germline V gene encodes CDR1 MNHEY and CDR2 SVGAGI. Trimming pared 2 bases from V and 2 bases from J, leaving 9 bases between. Written as DNA, the CDR3 is TGTGCCAGCAGTTACACCGACTGGAACTATGGCTACACCTTC. Amino acids: CASSYTDWNYGYTF.